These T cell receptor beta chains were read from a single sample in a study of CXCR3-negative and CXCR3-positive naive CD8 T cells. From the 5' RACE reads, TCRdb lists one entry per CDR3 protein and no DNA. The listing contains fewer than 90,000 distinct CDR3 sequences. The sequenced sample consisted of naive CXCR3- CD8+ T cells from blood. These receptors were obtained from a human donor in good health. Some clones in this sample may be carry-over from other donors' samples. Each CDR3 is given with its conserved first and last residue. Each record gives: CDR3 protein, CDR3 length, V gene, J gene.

CDR3aa: CASSPGTSASTDTQYF
len: 16
v_gene: TRBV7-2
j_gene: TRBJ2-3

CDR3aa: CASSSPLAGKRDTQYF
len: 16
v_gene: TRBV7-9
j_gene: TRBJ2-3

CDR3aa: CASSRTLGGSTYGYTF
len: 16
v_gene: TRBV7-9
j_gene: TRBJ1-2

CDR3aa: CASSWDRSSYNEQFF
len: 15
v_gene: TRBV11-2
j_gene: TRBJ2-1

CDR3aa: CSVDGSGGSEWDEQFF
len: 16
v_gene: TRBV29-1
j_gene: TRBJ2-1

CDR3aa: CASSLAQGSGGEQYF
len: 15
v_gene: TRBV5-1
j_gene: TRBJ2-7

CDR3aa: CASSRVSGTRNTGELFF
len: 17
v_gene: TRBV4-3
j_gene: TRBJ2-2

CDR3aa: CASSLSGNTEAFF
len: 13
v_gene: TRBV7-3
j_gene: TRBJ1-1

CDR3aa: CASSLASFGQADYGYTF
len: 17
v_gene: TRBV12-3/TRBV12-4
j_gene: TRBJ1-2

CDR3aa: CASSLDGGDTQYF
len: 13
v_gene: TRBV5-1
j_gene: TRBJ2-3

CDR3aa: CASSMGQLYEQYF
len: 13
v_gene: TRBV12-3/TRBV12-4
j_gene: TRBJ2-7

CDR3aa: CASSTGSLYEQYF
len: 13
v_gene: TRBV19
j_gene: TRBJ2-7

CDR3aa: CASSLAAHIAGKTQYF
len: 16
v_gene: TRBV7-9
j_gene: TRBJ2-5

CDR3aa: CSVFITDTQYF
len: 11
v_gene: TRBV29-1
j_gene: TRBJ2-3

CDR3aa: CASSSDSSSYEQYF
len: 14
v_gene: TRBV7-9
j_gene: TRBJ2-7

CDR3aa: CSVFHGASNTGELFF
len: 15
v_gene: TRBV29-1
j_gene: TRBJ2-2

CDR3aa: CASGVDTGELFF
len: 12
v_gene: TRBV12-5
j_gene: TRBJ2-2